This T cell receptor (beta chain) appears in the sequencing data of a study of vaccination and CD4 T cells after COVID-19. Study-wide context: Median time from COVID diagnosis to post-COVID sampling was roughly 13 weeks (35 to 161).

This clonotype was counted a few times. Its antigen is undetermined. Cultured CD4+ T cells had their DNA profiled by the Oncomine TCR Beta short-read assay. Using its own MiXCR run on the PCR reads, TCRdb lists one record per CDR3 protein. The table lists several thousand distinct CDR3 sequences, less than 50% of them singletons. J lost 2 bases, V lost 6 bases, and 5 bases had no gene match. CDR1 is MNHNS and CDR2 is SASEGT in the germline V gene. The CDR3 extends over 15 amino acids. Treatment specified: roughly 10-day PBMC culture with coronavirus spike peptide pools or control peptides (ViraFEST assay). Prior to the COVID-19 pandemic (2011-2018), the unexposed donor's CD4+ T cells were collected. Culture proceeded for ten to eleven days, and CD4+ T cells were then isolated by negative selection. CD4+ T cells from unexposed donors were probed, cells permitting, with SARS-CoV-2 S/N and four cold-coronavirus spikes.

This sequence joins TRBV6-1 and TRBJ1-3; TRBD1 matches 9 bases. The sample consisted of CD4+ T cells from blood, cultured in vitro. This receptor was taken from a human donor in good health. The CDR3 region is CASRGQGVPGNTIYF. CDR3 coding DNA: TGTGCCAGCAGGGGACAGGGAGTACCTGGAAACACCATATATTTT.